The text below deals with one T cell receptor (beta chain). Antigen: not known. Primers: 60 Vbeta forward and 13 Jbeta reverse. The repertoire was sequenced with immunoSEQ multiplex PCR; TCRdb's copy has only in-frame clones and lacks some. The sample shows approximately 110,000 clones, around 78% of them seen only once. The sample originates from a study of cytomegalovirus exposure and HLA in healthy donors. The CDR3 spans 18 residues. The trim removed 4 bases at V and 1 base at J, leaving 13 bases unmatched. Germline V lookup: CDR1 SGDLS, CDR2 YYNGEE. Healthy bone marrow donors made up the donor group. Regarding the study as a whole: In an earlier analysis, in some 540 donors, most V segments appeared productive either ~87% or ~30% of the time. Confirmation was obtained in vitro that a few CMV-associated chains are specific for CMV antigens. Reports showed the classifier diagnosing cytomegalovirus status with high specificity and sensitivity.

Sequencing was done on a sample of PBMCs. J is TRBJ2-7 and V is TRBV9; 11 bases agree with TRBD2. The clonotype was recovered from a man aged 40-50 years in good health and CMV-seronegative. CDR3 protein: CASSNRPDTSGGSYEQYF. The CDR3 coding sequence is TGTGCCAGCAGCAACCGACCAGACACTAGCGGGGGTTCCTACGAGCAGTACTTC.